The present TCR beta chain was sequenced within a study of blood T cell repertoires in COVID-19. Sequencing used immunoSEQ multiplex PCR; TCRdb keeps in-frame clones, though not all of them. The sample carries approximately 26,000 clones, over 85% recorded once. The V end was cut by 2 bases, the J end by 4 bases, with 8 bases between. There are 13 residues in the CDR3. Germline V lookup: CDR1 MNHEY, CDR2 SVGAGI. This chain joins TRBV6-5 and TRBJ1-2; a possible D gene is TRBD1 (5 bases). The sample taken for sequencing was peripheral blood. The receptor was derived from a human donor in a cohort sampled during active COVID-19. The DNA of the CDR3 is TGTGCCAGCAGTTACCGACAGAGCTATGGCTACACCTTC. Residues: CASSYRQSYGYTF.